The text below deals with one T cell receptor (beta chain). This sample stems from a study of blood T cell repertoires in COVID-19. Study context: The study drew acute and convalescent COVID-19 samples from the United States, Italy and Spain. The analysed material was cDNA or gDNA that came from T cells, B-cell-depleted T cells, or PBMCs.

Source study methods: Amplification of reference gene primers provided the estimated nucleated cell counts. Assay: immunoSEQ multiplex PCR; the TCRdb copy retains only in-frame clones and omits some. The V and J calls and the clone size are those of that table, but D and trimming were determined from the DNA. This sample has about 160,000 clones, with about four fifths found just once. Germline V gives CDR1 MDHEN, CDR2 SYDVKM. Losses at the gene ends were 5 bases for V and 3 bases for J; bases not matched to a gene: 6. CDR3 size: 16 residues. Material for sequencing was peripheral blood. This rearrangement joins TRBV28 to TRBJ2-2; TRBD2 matches 10 bases. This TCR derives from a man aged 65-85 years who had recovered from COVID-19. DNA of the CDR3: TGTGCCAGCAGTGTGATACTAGCGGGGTACACCGGGGAGCTGTTTTTT. This encodes CASSVILAGYTGELFF.